Listed here are 21 T cell receptor beta chains from one sample, sequenced in a study of siplizumab effects on memory and regulatory T cells. This table comes from immunoSEQ multiplex PCR, and its TCRdb copy is limited to in-frame clones, with some not included. The table shows fewer than 120,000 clones, with roughly 90% occurring only once. Sequenced input: CD4+ T cells sorted from blood. The source is a human donor in good health.

The chain combines TRBV6-5 with TRBJ2-7; the match to TRBD1 covers 7 bases. Germline CDR1 reads MNHEY; CDR2 reads SVGAGI. The J segment lost 6 bases and the V segment lost 3 bases, leaving 8 bases of the junction unmatched. This CDR3 region has 14 residues. The CDR3 region is CASSYQQGTLEQYF. CDR3 DNA: TGTGCCAGCAGTTATCAACAGGGGACCCTCGAGCAGTACTTC.

This chain links TRBV6-6 with TRBJ2-1, with D tentatively TRBD1 (5 bases). V gave up 6 bases and J gave up 0 bases, with 12 bases separating them. Germline V gene data show CDR1 as MNHNY and CDR2 as SVGAGI (reference sequence). CDR3 length: 15 residues. The CDR3 sequence is CASSSRGSSYNEQFF. CDR3 DNA sequence: TGTGCCAGCAGCTCAAGGGGCAGCTCCTACAATGAGCAGTTCTTC.

This clone showed up just once. One junction end disagrees with the germline gene, perhaps due to a read error. This chain connects TRBV7-7 to TRBJ2-1; D is ambiguous. The CDR3 length is 13 residues. Germline CDR1 and CDR2: SSHAT and FNYEAQ (reference sequence). CDR3 amino acids: CASSLSYYNEQFF. The DNA of the CDR3 is TGTGCTAGCAGCTTAAGCTACTACAATGAGCAGTTCTTC.

As regards this clone: Other DNA sequences in the same sample also yield this CDR3. The genes are TRBV19 and TRBJ2-5; TRBD1 matches 8 bases. Trimming at V came to 3 bases and at J to 2 bases, leaving 2 bases not matched to a gene. Germline CDR1 is LNHDA and CDR2 is SQIVND (reference sequence). The length of the CDR3 is 14 residues. The CDR3 here is CASSMRQGQETQYF. In DNA form, the CDR3 reads TGTGCCAGTAGTATGCGACAGGGGCAAGAGACCCAGTACTTC.

This clone came up once. V usage is TRBV6-6 and J usage is TRBJ1-4, with a tentative D call TRBD1 (5 bases). V shed 6 bases and J shed 4 bases, with 9 bases lying between them. The CDR3 has 13 amino acids. Germline V lookup: CDR1 MNHNY, CDR2 SVGAGI (reference sequence). CDR3 bases: TGTGCCAGCAGGATCCAGGGTAATGAAAAACTGTTTTTT. It yields the protein CASRIQGNEKLFF.

The chain joins TRBV18 to TRBJ2-7, with 7 bases lining up with TRBD1. This CDR3 comprises 13 residues. Germline V gives CDR1 KGHSH, CDR2 LQKENI. After removal of 3 bases from V and 2 bases from J, the junction contained 1 base not matched to a gene. CDR3 amino acids: CASSPDRTYEQYF. CDR3 DNA: TGTGCCAGCTCACCGGACAGGACCTACGAGCAGTACTTC.

This chain links TRBV5-4 with TRBJ1-4; the match to TRBD1 covers 10 bases. The CDR3 runs 16 residues. Unmatched junction bases numbered 8, after V lost 4 bases and J lost 5 bases. CDR1 is SGHNT, CDR2 YYREEE, per germline (reference sequence). CDR3 in amino acids: CASSQAQGQGNEKLFF. The CDR3 DNA sequence: TGTGCCAGCAGCCAAGCACAGGGACAGGGGAATGAAAAACTGTTTTTT. Full variable domain (rest looked up from reference TRBV5-4 and TRBJ1-4): ETGVTQSPTHLIKTRGQQVTLRCSSQSGHNTVSWYQQALGQGPQFIFQYYREEENGRGNFPPRFSGLQFPNYSSELNVNALELDDSALYLCASSQAQGQGNEKLFFGSGTQLSVL.

This chain joins TRBV11-2 and TRBJ1-2; 8 bases agree with TRBD1. Per germline, CDR1 SGHAT and CDR2 FQNNGV. V gave up 6 bases and J gave up 6 bases; unmatched junction bases: 9. CDR3 length: 14 amino acids. CDR3 sequence: CASSLPGQVHGYTF. CDR3 in DNA: TGTGCCAGCAGTCTTCCGGGACAGGTGCATGGCTACACCTTC.

This clone has just a few counts. The chain joins TRBV5-1 to TRBJ1-2; 7 nucleotides line up with TRBD1. Looked up from germline, CDR1 is SGHRS and CDR2 is YFSETQ. V was pared by 3 bases and J by 4 bases, with 6 bases of the junction left unmatched. This CDR3 has 14 residues. The CDR3 DNA follows: TGCGCCAGCAGCTCCGGACAGGCGGGCTATGGCTACACCTTC. Translating it yields CASSSGQAGYGYTF.

This chain joins TRBV19 and TRBJ1-1, with 7 positions matching TRBD1. This CDR3 is built from 16 residues. The junction had 12 bases not matched to a gene; V was cut back by 4 bases and J by 4 bases. CDR1 and CDR2 (germline): LNHDA, SQIVND (reference sequence). The CDR3 region has the DNA TGTGCCAGTAGTAGTCCGACAGGGACCATGAGCACTGAAGCTTTCTTT. Translation gives CASSSPTGTMSTEAFF.

V is TRBV5-1 and J is TRBJ2-7, with D unresolved. The ends were cut back, 5 bases at V and 2 bases at J, with 8 bases in the middle. Germline V gene sequence: CDR1 SGHRS, CDR2 YFSETQ. The CDR3 is 12 residues long. The CDR3 DNA follows: TGCGCCAGCAGGAAGGAAACCTACGAGCAGTACTTC. This encodes CASRKETYEQYF. Full variable domain (outside the CDR3, taken from reference TRBV5-1 and TRBJ2-7): KAGVTQTPRYLIKTRGQQVTLSCSPISGHRSVSWYQQTPGQGLQFLFEYFSETQRNKGNFPGRFSGRQFSNSRSEMNVSTLELGDSALYLCASRKETYEQYFGPGTRLTVT.

Only one count was recorded for this clone. This chain connects TRBV4-1 to TRBJ2-7; TRBD1 aligns across 9 bases. V shed 1 base, J shed 5 bases, and the junction held 6 bases outside the gene matches. Germline lookup yields CDR1 MGHRA and CDR2 YSYEKL. The CDR3 is 15 amino acids. CDR3: CASSQGGQGYHEQYF. CDR3 coding DNA: TGCGCCAGCAGCCAAGGGGGACAGGGATATCACGAGCAGTACTTC.

The rearrangement uses TRBV15 and TRBJ1-3; no clear D. This CDR3 has 13 amino acids. Germline V gene lookup returns CDR1 LNHNV and CDR2 YYDKDF (reference sequence). Trimming took off 8 bases at V and 3 bases at J, with 11 bases between the two ends. CDR3 nucleotide sequence: TGTGCCACCCGCCTAACCGGTGGAAACACCATATATTTT. As protein: CATRLTGGNTIYF. The full variable domain, in which reference TRBV15 and TRBJ1-3 provide the parts outside the CDR3, is DAMVIQNPRYQVTQFGKPVTLSCSQTLNHNVMYWYQQKSSQAPKLLFHYYDKDFNNEADTPDNFQSRRPNTSFCFLDIRSPGLGDTAMYLCATRLTGGNTIYFGEGSWLTVV.

This clone was seen only a few times. V gene TRBV2 combines with J gene TRBJ1-1; perhaps TRBD1 as D (5 bases). The CDR3 loop spans 13 amino acids. The ends were cut back, 7 bases at V and 4 bases at J, with 13 bases in the middle. Per the germline V gene, CDR1 is SNHLY and CDR2 is FYNNEI. The CDR3 here is CASTQSGSTEAFF. CDR3 DNA sequence: TGTGCCAGCACCCAATCAGGGAGCACTGAAGCTTTCTTT.

The chain is built from TRBV29-1 and TRBJ2-3; TRBD1 matches at 9 bases. The germline V gene has CDR1 SQVTM and CDR2 ANQGSEA. There are 14 residues in the CDR3. V shed 7 bases, J shed 1 base, and the junction held 6 bases outside the gene matches. This CDR3 is CSDTGQGRTDTQYF. As DNA, the CDR3 is TGCAGCGATACAGGACAGGGGCGCACAGATACGCAGTATTTT.

The V call is TRBV19, the J call TRBJ2-5, with D maybe TRBD1 (6 bases). CDR3 length: 13 amino acids. Trimming took 5 bases from V and 4 from J, leaving 11 bases between them. In germline, CDR1 is LNHDA, CDR2 SQIVND (reference sequence). The CDR3 sequence: CASSPQGRETQYF. CDR3 nucleotides: TGTGCCAGTAGTCCTCAGGGGCGAGAGACCCAGTACTTC.

The chain has TRBV9 and TRBJ2-5; a weak D match, TRBD2 (5 bases). Germline CDR1 reads SGDLS; CDR2 reads YYNGEE. The V end was cut by 2 bases, the J end by 1 base, with 12 bases between. The CDR3 is made up of 15 amino acids. The CDR3 DNA follows: TGTGCCAGCAGCGTCGGGAAGCGCATCCAAGAGACCCAGTACTTC. Translation gives CASSVGKRIQETQYF.

This rearrangement joins TRBV5-4 to TRBJ2-1; possible D gene TRBD2, 7 bases. V gave up 0 bases and J gave up 7 bases, with 17 bases separating them. Germline assignment: CDR1 SGHNT and CDR2 YYREEE (reference sequence). The CDR3 consists of 16 residues. The DNA of the CDR3 is TGTGCCAGCAGCTTGGACGAGGGGGGGCTCAGGAATGAGCAGTTCTTC. This codes for CASSLDEGGLRNEQFF.

The DNA of the CDR3 is TGCGCCAGCAGTGGGGACACCGGGGGAAAACTGTTTTTT. Amino acid sequence: CASSGDTGGKLFF. The V and J genes are TRBV10-1 and TRBJ1-4, with a weak D call TRBD1 (6 bases). From germline, CDR1 is WNHNN and CDR2 SYGVQD (reference sequence). Trimming took off 4 bases at V and 10 bases at J, with 13 bases between the two ends. CDR3 size: 13 residues.

This rearrangement joins TRBV5-6 to TRBJ2-2; no definite D call. Germline CDR1 and CDR2: SGHDT and YYEEEE. This CDR3 is 13 amino acids long. The V gene lost 4 bases and the J gene lost 0 bases, with 4 bases spanning the gap. The CDR3 sequence: CASSIANTGELFF. The CDR3, as DNA: TGTGCCAGCAGCATAGCGAACACCGGGGAGCTGTTTTTT.

V is TRBV6-5 and J is TRBJ2-7, with unresolved D. Trimming stripped 10 bases from V and 3 bases from J, with 16 bases between. The germline gives CDR1 MNHEY, CDR2 SVGAGI. The CDR3 runs 13 residues. For the CDR3, the DNA is TGTGCCACCCAAAGAAGTCGGAACTACGAGCAGTACTTC. Protein product: CATQRSRNYEQYF.